The 27 T cell receptor beta chains listed next were all sequenced from one sample in a study of OX40 agonist ivuxolimab in advanced cancers. The method was immunoSEQ multiplex PCR; TCRdb's version includes in-frame clones alone and lacks a portion of them. The sample lists tens of thousands of clones, around nine tenths seen once, with about a sixth in the top ten. This specimen was CD4+ or CD8+ T cells sorted from blood, taken in a trial of the OX40 agonist ivuxolimab. These receptors were taken from an adult with an advanced solid tumor such as melanoma, head and neck, liver or kidney cancer.

The chain couples TRBV28 to TRBJ2-7, with 12 bases matching TRBD2. CDR1 and CDR2 from the germline V gene are MDHEN and SYDVKM. V lost 6 bases and J lost 2; bases outside the gene matches: 17. The CDR3 is 19 residues long. In DNA form, the CDR3 reads TGTGCCAGCAGCCATGAGGCACTCCGGACTAGCGGGGAAACCTACGAGCAGTACTTC. This encodes CASSHEALRTSGETYEQYF.

The chain combines TRBV7-2 with TRBJ2-7, with 12 bases lining up with TRBD2. The length of the CDR3 is 16 residues. Germline CDR1 and CDR2: SGHTA and FQGNSA. Trimming took 4 bases from V and 4 from J; bases not matched to a gene: 8. The CDR3 loop reads CASSSPSGRAFYEQYF. The CDR3 nucleotides are TGTGCCAGCAGCTCGCCTAGCGGGAGGGCCTTTTACGAGCAGTACTTC.

Here the CDR3 DNA reads TGTGCCAGCAGTTTCCGAGGGGACAATGAGCAGTTCTTC. Protein: CASSFRGDNEQFF. V is TRBV27 and J is TRBJ2-1; D possibly uses TRBD1 or TRBD2 (5 bases each). Deletions cut 3 bases from V and 5 bases from J, with 8 bases between. CDR1 and CDR2 (germline): MNHEY, SMNVEV (reference sequence). CDR3 length: 13 residues.

The chain employs TRBV19 and TRBJ2-2; a possible D gene is TRBD1 (7 bases). CDR3 length: 13 residues. CDR1 is LNHDA, CDR2 SQIVND, per germline (reference sequence). V lost 11 bases to trimming and J lost 5 bases, with 15 bases between them. The CDR3 sequence is CALQGGVTGELFF. CDR3 in DNA: TGTGCCCTCCAGGGGGGAGTGACCGGGGAGCTGTTTTTT. The full variable domain, in which reference TRBV19 and TRBJ2-2 provide the parts outside the CDR3, is DGGITQSPKYLFRKEGQNVTLSCEQNLNHDAMYWYRQDPGQGLRLIYYSQIVNDFQKGDIAEGYSVSREKKESFPLTVTSAQKNPTAFYLCALQGGVTGELFFGEGSRLTVL.

V usage is TRBV7-9 and J usage is TRBJ2-1, with no clear D. From germline, CDR1 is SEHNR and CDR2 FQNEAQ (reference sequence). This CDR3 is 12 amino acids long. The V end lost 2 bases, the J end lost 8 bases, and 7 bases lay between the germline ends. Here the CDR3 DNA reads TGTGCCAGCAGCTTAAGTGTGGATGAGCAGTTCTTC. This encodes CASSLSVDEQFF.

J is TRBJ2-7 and V is TRBV28, with D maybe TRBD2 (5 bases). Trimming took off 4 bases at V and 3 bases at J, with 22 bases between the two ends. Germline-derived CDR1 and CDR2 are MDHEN and SYDVKM. The CDR3 consists of 17 residues. The CDR3 loop is CASSWAGTSRTHYEQYF. Here the CDR3 DNA reads TGTGCCAGCAGTTGGGCGGGTACCTCAAGAACCCACTACGAGCAGTACTTC.

CDR3 nucleotide sequence: TGTGCCAGCAGCCAGTATACTGGAAACACCATATATTTT. Translated: CASSQYTGNTIYF. The chain employs TRBV4-2 and TRBJ1-3; no reliable D call. The CDR3 is 13 residues long. Germline V gene sequence: CDR1 LGHNA, CDR2 YNFKEQ. V was cut by 3 bases and J by 2 bases, with 5 bases left in between.

The chain is built from TRBV6-6 and TRBJ2-1, with 11 positions matching TRBD2. With 10 bases clipped from V and 4 bases from J, the junction kept 6 bases outside the gene matches. The CDR3 runs to 14 residues. Germline V gene lookup returns CDR1 MNHNY and CDR2 SVGAGI (reference sequence). The CDR3 is CATQGLADYNEQFF. The CDR3 DNA reads TGTGCCACCCAGGGACTAGCGGATTACAATGAGCAGTTCTTC.

J is TRBJ2-7 and V is TRBV18; D is tentatively TRBD1 or TRBD2 (5 bases each). Trimming stripped 5 bases from V and 3 bases from J, with 14 bases between. The germline gives CDR1 KGHSH, CDR2 LQKENI. This CDR3 region has 14 residues. The CDR3 region is CASSSRGYFYEQYF. In DNA form, the CDR3 reads TGTGCCAGCTCATCGAGGGGATACTTCTACGAGCAGTACTTC.

V is TRBV7-8 and J is TRBJ2-7; D is unclear. Trimming cost V 5 bases and J 3 bases, with 11 bases left between them. Germline lookup yields CDR1 SGHVS and CDR2 FQNEAQ. The CDR3 has 13 amino acids. The CDR3 reads CASSPNPNYEQYF. CDR3 sequence (DNA): TGTGCCAGCAGCCCAAATCCAAACTACGAGCAGTACTTC.

CDR3 protein: CASSLGGLKETQYF. CDR3 bases: TGTGCCAGCAGCTTAGGAGGCCTTAAAGAGACCCAGTACTTC. V usage is TRBV7-9 and J usage is TRBJ2-5, with D unclear. From germline, CDR1 is SEHNR and CDR2 FQNEAQ (reference sequence). CDR3 length equals 14 residues. V lost 1 base, J lost 3 bases, and 9 bases lay in between.

V is TRBV7-9 and J is TRBJ1-2; D is uncertain. CDR1 and CDR2 from the germline V gene are SEHNR and FQNEAQ (reference sequence). The CDR3 covers 12 residues. V lost 4 bases and J lost 4, with 7 bases in between. Here the CDR3 reads CASSSDGYGYTF. The DNA for the CDR3 is TGTGCCAGCAGCTCAGACGGCTATGGCTACACCTTC.

The chain couples TRBV7-9 to TRBJ2-5, with D possibly matching TRBD1 (6 bases). The CDR3 has 12 residues. Germline lookup yields CDR1 SEHNR and CDR2 FQNEAQ (reference sequence). The ends were cut back, 5 bases at V and 12 bases at J, with 16 bases in the middle. CDR3 sequence reads: CASSPLQGLKYF. The CDR3, as DNA: TGTGCCAGCAGCCCTCTACAGGGTTTAAAGTACTTC.

The rearrangement links TRBV4-3 to TRBJ1-3; D remains ambiguous. With 3 bases removed from V and 0 bases from J, the gap between germline ends came to 12 bases. This CDR3 is built from 16 residues. Germline values: CDR1 LGHNA, CDR2 YSLEER. Written as DNA, the CDR3 is TGCGCCAGCAGCCAGATTGACCTTAGCTCTGGAAACACCATATATTTT. Protein product: CASSQIDLSSGNTIYF.

V and J are TRBV18 and TRBJ2-7; 7 bases match TRBD2. The CDR3 is 15 amino acids. Germline V gene data show CDR1 as KGHSH and CDR2 as LQKENI. With 8 bases clipped from V and 4 bases from J, the junction kept 14 bases outside the gene matches. CDR3 nucleotides: TGTGCCAGCCAAGCGGGGCAGGGTTATAGATACGAGCAGTACTTC. Its protein is CASQAGQGYRYEQYF.

This clone was seen a few times. The gene calls are TRBV5-4 and TRBJ1-5; tentatively, D is TRBD1 (5 bases). Trimming took 4 bases from V and 7 from J, leaving 12 bases between them. The germline V gene has CDR1 SGHNT and CDR2 YYREEE (reference sequence). The CDR3 covers 13 residues. CDR3 sequence reads: CASSDEGNQPQHF. In nucleotides, the CDR3 is TGTGCCAGCAGCGATGAGGGGAACCAGCCCCAGCATTTT. The full variable domain, completed using reference TRBV5-4 and TRBJ1-5, is ETGVTQSPTHLIKTRGQQVTLRCSSQSGHNTVSWYQQALGQGPQFIFQYYREEENGRGNFPPRFSGLQFPNYSSELNVNALELDDSALYLCASSDEGNQPQHFGDGTRLSIL.

This chain connects TRBV5-1 to TRBJ2-2; D gene unclear. The CDR3 loop spans 14 amino acids. V lost 0 bases, J lost 5 bases, and 8 bases lay in between. Looked up from germline, CDR1 is SGHRS and CDR2 is YFSETQ. CDR3 bases: TGCGCCAGCAGCTTGGTAGGGCGGACCGGGGAGCTGTTTTTT. Translated, it gives CASSLVGRTGELFF. The full variable domain, rest sourced from reference TRBV5-1 and TRBJ2-2, is KAGVTQTPRYLIKTRGQQVTLSCSPISGHRSVSWYQQTPGQGLQFLFEYFSETQRNKGNFPGRFSGRQFSNSRSEMNVSTLELGDSALYLCASSLVGRTGELFFGEGSRLTVL.

This clone was counted a single time. This rearrangement joins TRBV19 to TRBJ1-2, with D perhaps TRBD1 (6 bases). Trimming removed 5 bases from V and 8 bases from J, with 30 bases in between. CDR3 length equals 18 residues. Germline V CDR1 and CDR2: LNHDA, SQIVND (reference sequence). CDR3 in amino acids: CASSSRLSTWEQGEGYTF. The CDR3 DNA is TGTGCCAGTAGTTCTCGGCTCTCAACGTGGGAACAGGGCGAAGGCTACACCTTC. The whole variable domain, filled in from reference TRBV19 and TRBJ1-2, reads DGGITQSPKYLFRKEGQNVTLSCEQNLNHDAMYWYRQDPGQGLRLIYYSQIVNDFQKGDIAEGYSVSREKKESFPLTVTSAQKNPTAFYLCASSSRLSTWEQGEGYTFGSGTRLTVV.

The chain couples TRBV19 to TRBJ2-2; a weak D match, TRBD2 (5 bases). Trimming removed 1 base at V and 6 bases at J, with 6 bases between. This CDR3 is 13 amino acids long. Germline V gives CDR1 LNHDA, CDR2 SQIVND (reference sequence). The CDR3 loop is CASSIGRAGELFF. CDR3 in DNA: TGTGCCAGTAGTATAGGGCGGGCCGGGGAGCTGTTTTTT. The full variable domain, completed using reference TRBV19 and TRBJ2-2, is DGGITQSPKYLFRKEGQNVTLSCEQNLNHDAMYWYRQDPGQGLRLIYYSQIVNDFQKGDIAEGYSVSREKKESFPLTVTSAQKNPTAFYLCASSIGRAGELFFGEGSRLTVL.

The chain has TRBV6-5 and TRBJ2-2, with no clear D. This CDR3 spans 16 amino acids. Looked up from germline, CDR1 is MNHEY and CDR2 is SVGAGI. V lost 2 bases and J lost 2, with 12 bases in between. CDR3 protein: CASSYGDGLNTGELFF. The CDR3 nucleotides read TGTGCCAGCAGTTACGGCGACGGGTTAAACACCGGGGAGCTGTTTTTT.

This chain joins TRBV6-4 and TRBJ2-1, with 7 bases matching TRBD1. V trimming: 5 bases; J trimming: 3 bases; junction bases outside the gene matches: 16. This CDR3 region has 18 residues. Germline V lookup: CDR1 MRHNA, CDR2 SNTAGT. This chain's CDR3 is CASSLPGTVTNVYNEQFF. The CDR3 nucleotides read TGTGCCAGCAGTCTTCCCGGGACAGTTACTAATGTCTACAATGAGCAGTTCTTC.

The genes are TRBV9 and TRBJ2-7, with D possibly TRBD2 on 6 matching bases. The germline V gene encodes CDR1 SGDLS and CDR2 YYNGEE. V was pared by 1 base and J by 3 bases, with 14 bases between. The CDR3 is 15 residues long. CDR3 region: CASSVSGGRNYEQYF. CDR3 sequence (DNA): TGTGCCAGCAGCGTATCCGGGGGACGGAACTACGAGCAGTACTTC.

This rearrangement joins TRBV6-5 to TRBJ2-7, with TRBD1 identical over 8 bases. The CDR3 totals 14 residues. Germline-derived CDR1 and CDR2 are MNHEY and SVGAGI. V lost 4 bases and J lost 3; bases outside the gene matches: 5. The CDR3 bases are TGTGCCAGCAGTTCCCGGGACAGGTTCTACGAGCAGTACTTC. Its translation is CASSSRDRFYEQYF.

The gene calls are TRBV12-5 and TRBJ2-2; D call uncertain. CDR3 length: 11 residues. V was shortened by 4 bases and J by 3 bases, with 0 bases between the two germline ends. CDR1 and CDR2 from the germline V gene are LGHNT and FRNRAP. The CDR3 sequence: CASGYTGELFF. The CDR3 DNA sequence: TGTGCTAGTGGTTACACCGGGGAGCTGTTTTTT.

The J gene is TRBJ2-7, the V gene TRBV28; D unclear. The CDR3 has 11 residues. Germline V lookup: CDR1 MDHEN, CDR2 SYDVKM. V lost 3 bases, J lost 2 bases, and 2 bases lay in between. This chain's CDR3 is CASSFAYEQYF. For the CDR3, the DNA is TGTGCCAGCAGTTTTGCCTACGAGCAGTACTTC.

With regard to this clone: Other DNA sequences in the sample encode the same CDR3. The chain recombines TRBV18 with TRBJ2-1, with TRBD2 identical over 9 bases. V shed 2 bases, J shed 4 bases, and the junction held 3 bases outside the gene matches. The CDR3 totals 15 residues. Germline V gives CDR1 KGHSH, CDR2 LQKENI. The CDR3 loop is CASSPGAGGYNEQFF. The CDR3 nucleotides read TGTGCCAGCTCACCAGGAGCGGGAGGTTACAATGAGCAGTTCTTC.

This sequence joins TRBV4-2 and TRBJ1-2; D perhaps matches TRBD1 (5 bases). The germline gives CDR1 LGHNA, CDR2 YNFKEQ. The CDR3 totals 13 residues. Trimming removed 5 bases at V and 6 bases at J, with 13 bases between. CDR3 in DNA: TGTGCCAGCAGCAACGGGGACGGCGATGGCTACACCTTC. Its translation: CASSNGDGDGYTF.